The 28 T cell receptor beta chains presented below share a single source sample, sequenced in a study of CD4 T cells in relation to SARS-CoV-2 and coronaviruses. Profiling relied on immunoSEQ multiplex PCR, and the TCRdb table lists in-frame clones only, not all of them. Of 50,000 to 70,000 clones in the sample, 92% are singletons; the top ten hold 0.3% to 0.5%. Specimen: naive CD4+ T cells from PBMCs. Subset noted: naive CD4+ T cells isolated by negative enrichment. Source of these receptors: an adult with COVID-19.

The chain combines TRBV29-1 with TRBJ2-2, with 7 bases matching TRBD2. V lost 7 bases to trimming and J lost 4 bases; unmatched junction nucleotides: 0. Per germline, CDR1 SQVTM and CDR2 ANQGSEA. This CDR3 contains 11 residues. The CDR3 DNA is TGCAGCGGGGGGGGCACCGGGGAGCTGTTTTTT. Translating gives CSGGGTGELFF.

The rearrangement links TRBV11-2 to TRBJ2-7; weak D call: TRBD1 (6 bases). There are 15 residues in the CDR3. The germline CDR1 and CDR2 sequences are SGHAT and FQNNGV. V dropped 5 bases and J dropped 2 bases, with 16 bases sitting between them. The chain's CDR3 is CASSPGVGLTYEQYF. The CDR3 nucleotides are TGTGCCAGCAGCCCAGGGGTTGGCCTAACCTACGAGCAGTACTTC.

The rearrangement links TRBV7-9 to TRBJ2-2, with TRBD1 matching over 8 bases. CDR3 length: 15 residues. With 4 bases clipped from V and 5 bases from J, the junction kept 6 bases outside the gene matches. The germline CDR1 and CDR2 sequences are SEHNR and FQNEAQ (reference sequence). The CDR3 bases are TGTGCCAGCAGCTGGGACAGGATTAAGACCGGGGAGCTGTTTTTT. Residues: CASSWDRIKTGELFF.

The chain employs TRBV6-1 and TRBJ2-1, with 7 nucleotides matching TRBD2. Germline V gene data show CDR1 as MNHNS and CDR2 as SASEGT. CDR3 length equals 14 residues. Unmatched junction bases numbered 2, after V lost 3 bases and J lost 3 bases. This CDR3 reads CASSEAGVYNEQFF. Written as DNA, the CDR3 is TGTGCCAGCAGTGAGGCGGGAGTCTACAATGAGCAGTTCTTC.

The chain combines TRBV5-4 with TRBJ2-7, with TRBD2 matching 7 bases. V shed 0 bases, J shed 1 base, and the junction held 4 bases outside the gene matches. CDR1 is SGHNT and CDR2 is YYREEE in the germline V gene (reference sequence). The CDR3 loop spans 15 amino acids. In DNA form, the CDR3 reads TGTGCCAGCAGCTTGGTAGCGGGCGGTTCCTACGAGCAGTACTTC. Translating gives CASSLVAGGSYEQYF.

The rearrangement uses TRBV27 and TRBJ1-1, with 7 bases identical to TRBD1. Germline-derived CDR1 and CDR2 are MNHEY and SMNVEV (reference sequence). The CDR3 is made up of 14 amino acids. J gave up 2 bases and V 6 bases, and 6 bases lay outside the gene matches. This chain's CDR3 is CASSQTGQNTEAFF. The CDR3 nucleotides read TGTGCCAGCAGCCAGACAGGGCAAAACACTGAAGCTTTCTTT.

The count of this clone is one. This chain connects TRBV6-2 or TRBV6-3 to TRBJ2-5; 12 nucleotides line up with TRBD2. The CDR3 extends over 19 amino acids. From germline, CDR1 is MNHEY and CDR2 SVGEGT. Germline trimming cut 2 bases from V and 5 bases from J; bases unmatched to any gene: 15. The CDR3 region is CASSYPPMLAGGMRETQYF. The CDR3 DNA follows: TGTGCCAGCAGTTACCCCCCTATGCTAGCGGGAGGGATGAGGGAGACCCAGTACTTC.

The V call is TRBV5-6, the J call TRBJ2-7; tentative D call: TRBD1 (5 bases). Germline V CDR1 and CDR2: SGHDT, YYEEEE. Trimming took 0 bases from V and 4 from J, leaving 8 bases between them. This CDR3 has 13 residues. The CDR3: CASSLVQGYEQYF. Written as DNA, the CDR3 is TGTGCCAGCAGCTTGGTCCAGGGTTACGAGCAGTACTTC.

V and J are TRBV13 and TRBJ1-5; the match to TRBD1 covers 7 bases. The CDR3 is 16 residues long. The V segment lost 0 bases and the J segment 11 bases; nucleotides outside the gene matches: 13. Germline V lookup: CDR1 PRHDT, CDR2 FYEKMQ (reference sequence). In DNA, the CDR3 is TGTGCCAGCAGCTTAGGCCTCGGAGGGGGCGTTACGGCCCAGCATTTT. It encodes CASSLGLGGGVTAQHF.

V and J are TRBV7-3 and TRBJ1-1; D is unresolved. Looked up from germline, CDR1 is SGHTA and CDR2 is FQGTGA. Trimming took 0 bases from V and 5 from J, leaving 10 bases between them. The CDR3 runs to 14 residues. This chain's CDR3 is CASSLTALGTEAFF. The CDR3 nucleotides read TGTGCCAGCAGCTTAACGGCGTTGGGGACTGAAGCTTTCTTT. The entire variable domain, with the rest obtained from reference TRBV7-3 and TRBJ1-1, is as follows: GAGVSQTPSNKVTEKGKYVELRCDPISGHTALYWYRQSLGQGPEFLIYFQGTGAADDSGLPNDRFFAVRPEGSVSTLKIQRTERGDSAVYLCASSLTALGTEAFFGQGTRLTVV.

This sequence joins TRBV9 and TRBJ2-3; 7 nucleotides match TRBD2. V shed 7 bases and J 0 bases; nucleotides not matched to a gene: 11. The CDR3 contains 16 residues. Germline V lookup: CDR1 SGDLS, CDR2 YYNGEE. The DNA of the CDR3 is TGTGCCAGCGGGCCGTTGAGCGGGGTGAGCACAGATACGCAGTATTTT. Amino acids: CASGPLSGVSTDTQYF.

This chain connects TRBV6-1 to TRBJ2-7; 10 bases are shared with TRBD1. The J segment lost 2 bases and the V segment lost 6 bases, leaving 7 bases of the junction unmatched. Per the germline V gene, CDR1 is MNHNS and CDR2 is SASEGT. The CDR3 spans 15 residues. The CDR3, as DNA: TGTGCCAGCAGGCCCCGGACAGGGGGACCCTACGAGCAGTACTTC. Protein sequence: CASRPRTGGPYEQYF.

The chain employs TRBV19 and TRBJ2-2; TRBD1 aligns across 8 bases. With 5 bases clipped from V and 4 bases from J, the junction kept 3 bases outside the gene matches. In germline, CDR1 is LNHDA, CDR2 SQIVND (reference sequence). The CDR3 sequence is 14 residues long. CDR3 in amino acids: CASSSDRGTGELFF. The CDR3 coding sequence is TGTGCCAGTAGTTCAGACAGGGGCACCGGGGAGCTGTTTTTT.

V gene TRBV24-1 combines with J gene TRBJ1-5; TRBD1 aligns across 10 bases. CDR3 length: 18 residues. CDR1 KGHDR and CDR2 SFDVKD come from the germline V gene. The trim removed 3 bases at V and 0 bases at J, leaving 7 bases unmatched. The DNA of the CDR3 is TGTGCCACCAGTGATCCGACAGGGGGCTATGGTAGCAATCAGCCCCAGCATTTT. As protein: CATSDPTGGYGSNQPQHF.

This chain joins TRBV6-2 or TRBV6-3 and TRBJ2-2, with 10 bases lining up with TRBD2. Trimming cost V 5 bases and J 6 bases; bases outside gene matches: 9. The CDR3 length is 16 residues. Germline assignment: CDR1 MNHEY and CDR2 SVGEGT. The CDR3 DNA follows: TGTGCCAGCAGTCTAGCGGGAGCCTTCACCGCCGGGGAGCTGTTTTTT. Translation gives CASSLAGAFTAGELFF.

The gene calls are TRBV19 and TRBJ2-4; 9 positions agree with TRBD1. V lost 6 bases, J lost 3 bases, and 6 bases stayed unmatched. There are 15 residues in the CDR3. Germline V gives CDR1 LNHDA, CDR2 SQIVND (reference sequence). The CDR3 here is CASRPPGQGKNIQYF. In DNA form, the CDR3 reads TGTGCCAGTAGACCCCCGGGACAGGGCAAAAACATTCAGTACTTC.

CDR3 region: CASSLRGLKETQYF. CDR3 nucleotides: TGTGCCAGCAGTCTAAGGGGGCTGAAAGAGACCCAGTACTTC. This rearrangement joins TRBV28 to TRBJ2-5, with 7 bases matching TRBD1. Trimming cost V 5 bases and J 3 bases; bases outside gene matches: 6. This CDR3 has 14 residues. Germline V lookup: CDR1 MDHEN, CDR2 SYDVKM.

The V and J genes are TRBV7-9 and TRBJ2-7; 9 positions agree with TRBD1. This CDR3 is 14 amino acids long. The V and J ends lost 6 bases and 5 bases, in that order; junction bases with no gene match: 8. CDR1 is SEHNR, CDR2 FQNEAQ, per germline (reference sequence). Written as DNA, the CDR3 is TGTGCCAGCAGTTCAAGGACAGGGGAACACGAGCAGTACTTC. It is translated as CASSSRTGEHEQYF. Supplemented by reference TRBV7-9 and TRBJ2-7, the full variable domain reads DTGVSQNPRHKITKRGQNVTFRCDPISEHNRLYWYRQTLGQGPEFLTYFQNEAQLEKSRLLSDRFSAERPKGSFSTLEIQRTEQGDSAMYLCASSSRTGEHEQYFGPGTRLTVT.

The gene calls are TRBV2 and TRBJ2-3; 13 bases are shared with TRBD2. The V gene end was trimmed by 7 bases and the J gene end by 5 bases; junction bases not matched to a gene: 6. The germline V gene has CDR1 SNHLY and CDR2 FYNNEI. The CDR3 covers 15 residues. CDR3 protein: CASTRTSGRVDTQYF. Written as DNA, the CDR3 is TGTGCCAGCACCAGGACTAGCGGGAGAGTAGATACGCAGTATTTT.

This chain links TRBV6-5 with TRBJ1-3, with D unclear. Germline-derived CDR1 and CDR2 are MNHEY and SVGAGI. This CDR3 is built from 16 residues. V was clipped by 2 bases and J by 2 bases, with 13 bases between them. The CDR3 DNA sequence: TGTGCCAGCAGTTACGCGGGAAGGATTGCTGGAAACACCATATATTTT. Its protein is CASSYAGRIAGNTIYF.

The chain recombines TRBV6-1 with TRBJ2-5, with 9 bases lining up with TRBD1. Germline V gene data show CDR1 as MNHNS and CDR2 as SASEGT. This CDR3 region has 14 residues. Trimming took 2 bases from V and 4 from J; bases not matched to a gene: 2. CDR3 residues: CASSETGGRETQYF. In DNA, the CDR3 is TGTGCCAGCAGTGAAACAGGGGGCCGAGAGACCCAGTACTTC.

This clone was found a few times. At one boundary the junction diverges from the germline segment, which might be a read error. This rearrangement joins TRBV7-7 to TRBJ2-7, with 9 positions matching TRBD1. The CDR3 covers 13 residues. Per the germline V gene, CDR1 is SSHAT and CDR2 is FNYEAQ (reference sequence). The CDR3 sequence is CASSPGQGSEQYF. The CDR3 DNA is TGTGCTAGCAGCCCGGGACAGGGCAGCGAGCAGTACTTC.

This clone was detected once. V gene TRBV7-7 combines with J gene TRBJ1-6; a possible D gene is TRBD1 (5 bases). The CDR3 has 11 amino acids. The germline CDR1 and CDR2 sequences are SSHAT and FNYEAQ (reference sequence). The V end was cut by 11 bases, the J end by 10 bases, with 12 bases between. CDR3 in DNA: TGTGCCGCCGGAAGGGGATCACCCCTCCACTTT. This translates into CAAGRGSPLHF.

This chain joins TRBV10-3 and TRBJ2-2; the D gene is possibly TRBD1 (5 bases). The CDR3 is 14 amino acids. Trimming took off 11 bases at V and 4 bases at J, with 17 bases between the two ends. Germline V gene lookup returns CDR1 ENHRY and CDR2 SYGVKD. The CDR3 coding sequence is TGTGCCGCTAAGACAGTATCAACCACCGGGGAGCTGTTTTTT. It specifies CAAKTVSTTGELFF.

With regard to this clone: The sample holds other DNA sequences that translate to the same CDR3. This sequence joins TRBV28 and TRBJ2-7; D unresolved. The CDR3 is 12 residues long. Germline V gives CDR1 MDHEN, CDR2 SYDVKM. Trimming stripped 3 bases from V and 3 bases from J, with 6 bases between. The CDR3 DNA reads TGTGCCAGCAGTTTGCGTGGCTACGAGCAGTACTTC. As protein: CASSLRGYEQYF.

This chain joins TRBV11-3 and TRBJ1-3, with 9 nucleotides matching TRBD1. Unmatched junction bases numbered 9, after V lost 5 bases and J lost 1 base. The CDR3 covers 17 residues. CDR1 is SGHNT and CDR2 is YENEEA in the germline V gene. As DNA, the CDR3 is TGTGCCAGCAGCCCTGGGACAGGGAAGGGATCTGGAAACACCATATATTTT. This encodes CASSPGTGKGSGNTIYF.

This chain joins TRBV7-8 and TRBJ2-7; 8 positions match TRBD2. CDR1 and CDR2 (germline): SGHVS, FQNEAQ. The CDR3 contains 15 residues. Trimming removed 6 bases from V and 3 bases from J; junction bases left unmatched: 10. The CDR3 sequence is CASSEGEREIYEQYF. CDR3 sequence (DNA): TGTGCCAGCAGTGAAGGGGAGCGGGAGATCTACGAGCAGTACTTC. The complete variable domain, with remaining parts taken from reference TRBV7-8 and TRBJ2-7, reads GAGVSQSPRYKVAKRGQDVALRCDPISGHVSLFWYQQALGQGPEFLTYFQNEAQLDKSGLPSDRFFAERPEGSVSTLKIQRTQQEDSAVYLCASSEGEREIYEQYFGPGTRLTVT.

This chain uses TRBV7-8 with TRBJ2-3; D not certain. Germline loops: CDR1 SGHVS, CDR2 FQNEAQ. This CDR3 spans 12 amino acids. V was trimmed by 5 bases and J by 2 bases, leaving 5 bases between them. In DNA, the CDR3 is TGTGCCAGCAGCCCTACCACAGATACGCAGTATTTT. Protein: CASSPTTDTQYF.